The clone carrying this TCR beta chain was recorded once. The antigen remains unidentified. V was clipped by 3 bases and J by 9 bases; unmatched bases: 3. CDR3 size: 13 residues. Germline V gives CDR1 ENHRY, CDR2 SYGVKD. Some clones are missing from TCRdb's copy, which holds only in-frame ones; the method was immunoSEQ multiplex PCR. Seen here are under 75,000 clones, roughly 84% observed once, and the top ten hold around 0.73%. This record belongs to a study of OX40 agonist ivuxolimab in advanced cancers. About the study: In this cohort, patients received ivuxolimab, an agonistic anti-OX40 (CD134) antibody. Among those treated, three patients had partial responses, one with hepatocellular carcinoma and two with cutaneous melanoma.

General study points: The study found among the lowest clonal expansion in partial responders at 0.1-3.0 mg/kg.

This clonotype was sampled from an adult with an advanced solid tumor such as melanoma, head and neck, liver or kidney cancer. The V gene is TRBV10-3, the J gene TRBJ2-1, with TRBD2 identical over 9 bases. The specimen was CD4+ or CD8+ T cells sorted from blood, collected in a trial of the OX40 agonist ivuxolimab. This CDR3 reads CAISDLSGGEQFF. The CDR3 DNA is TGTGCCATCAGTGACCTTAGCGGGGGTGAGCAGTTCTTC.